The 25 T cell receptor beta chains listed next were all sequenced from one sample in a study of brain T cells in children with intractable seizures. The time point was: blood from clinic visit 5 months post-surgery; TSC patient then seizure free. Using immunoSEQ multiplex PCR, the repertoire was profiled, and TCRdb retains in-frame clones only, with some absent. The sample includes about 320,000 clones, about 93% of them seen just once. Sequences were derived from peripheral blood, sampled more than 4 months after surgery. These TCRs come from a boy in the first two years of life with tuberous sclerosis and intractable seizures.

V is TRBV4-2 and J is TRBJ2-7, with 9 bases aligning to TRBD1. CDR3 length equals 15 residues. V dropped 2 bases and J dropped 4; count of bases not matched to a gene: 6. Germline CDR1 and CDR2: LGHNA and YNFKEQ. The CDR3 DNA sequence: TGTGCCAGCAGCCAAAACGACAGGGGGGTTTACGAGCAGTACTTC. It encodes CASSQNDRGVYEQYF.

The V and J genes are TRBV4-1 and TRBJ2-1, with 13 bases aligning to TRBD2. This CDR3 is built from 18 residues. V was clipped by 0 bases and J by 4 bases; unmatched bases: 6. Per the germline V gene, CDR1 is MGHRA and CDR2 is YSYEKL. This CDR3 reads CASSQDPGLAGLYNEQFF. The CDR3 DNA follows: TGCGCCAGCAGCCAAGACCCGGGACTAGCGGGACTATACAATGAGCAGTTCTTC.

This rearrangement joins TRBV28 to TRBJ2-1; D perhaps matches TRBD1 (6 bases). The CDR3 is 14 residues long. Trimming pared 2 bases from V and 8 bases from J, leaving 13 bases between. Looked up from germline, CDR1 is MDHEN and CDR2 is SYDVKM. DNA for the CDR3: TGTGCCAGCAGTTTACTCCAGGGGATCCATGAGCAGTTCTTC. Protein sequence: CASSLLQGIHEQFF.

The chain has TRBV10-2 and TRBJ1-6; D might be TRBD1 (6 bases). Germline loops: CDR1 WSHSY, CDR2 SAAADI. The CDR3 consists of 15 residues. Between the trimmed V and J ends, which lost 0 bases and 10 bases, there was a span of 13 bases. The CDR3 region is CASSESLAGDSPLHF. DNA for the CDR3: TGCGCCAGCAGTGAGTCGTTGGCAGGGGACTCACCCCTCCACTTT.

This clone was detected once. The chain recombines TRBV19 with TRBJ2-3; D is unclear. The ends were cut back, 0 bases at V and 6 bases at J, with 13 bases in the middle. Germline assignment: CDR1 LNHDA and CDR2 SQIVND (reference sequence). This CDR3 region has 15 residues. As DNA, the CDR3 is TGTGCCAGTAGTATAGATCGGGTGGGGAAGGATACGCAGTATTTT. This sequence encodes CASSIDRVGKDTQYF.

This sequence joins TRBV5-1 and TRBJ2-2, with TRBD1 matching over 9 bases. This CDR3 region has 14 residues. V dropped 2 bases and J dropped 4; count of bases not matched to a gene: 0. The V gene's germline CDR1 is SGHRS and CDR2 YFSETQ. DNA of the CDR3: TGCGCCAGCAGCTTACAGGGGGCCACCGGGGAGCTGTTTTTT. It specifies CASSLQGATGELFF.

V usage is TRBV12-3 or TRBV12-4 and J usage is TRBJ2-3, with D unresolved. CDR3 length: 11 residues. The V gene lost 5 bases and the J gene lost 1 base, with 1 base spanning the gap. The CDR3 protein is CASSRTDTQYF. CDR3 DNA: TGTGCCAGCAGTCGCACAGATACGCAGTATTTT.

The chain carries TRBV7-9 and TRBJ2-2; D possibly uses TRBD1 or TRBD2 (5 bases each). From germline, CDR1 is SEHNR and CDR2 FQNEAQ (reference sequence). V lost 0 bases, J lost 4 bases, and 9 bases lay in between. CDR3 length: 15 amino acids. The chain's CDR3 is CASSLAGEGTGELFF. CDR3 DNA: TGTGCCAGCAGCTTAGCGGGGGAAGGCACCGGGGAGCTGTTTTTT.

This sequence joins TRBV28 and TRBJ1-2; D remains unclear. The CDR3 has 13 amino acids. Looked up from germline, CDR1 is MDHEN and CDR2 is SYDVKM. V shed 1 base and J shed 7 bases, with 10 bases lying between them. The CDR3 DNA sequence: TGTGCCAGCAGTTTATCACAAGCTATTGGCTACACCTTC. As protein: CASSLSQAIGYTF.

J is TRBJ2-3 and V is TRBV7-3, with 9 bases matching TRBD1. The CDR3 is 15 amino acids. Germline V gene lookup returns CDR1 SGHTA and CDR2 FQGTGA. The junction had 2 bases not matched to a gene; V was cut back by 3 bases and J by 1 base. CDR3: CASSFTGGGTDTQYF. CDR3 bases: TGTGCCAGCAGCTTTACAGGGGGCGGCACAGATACGCAGTATTTT.

The chain employs TRBV5-1 and TRBJ2-5; 10 bases fit TRBD2. Germline-derived CDR1 and CDR2 are SGHRS and YFSETQ. CDR3 length equals 17 residues. The V gene end was trimmed by 0 bases and the J gene end by 0 bases; junction bases not matched to a gene: 5. Here the CDR3 reads CASSLGTSGQYQETQYF. CDR3 DNA sequence: TGCGCCAGCAGCTTGGGGACTAGCGGTCAGTACCAAGAGACCCAGTACTTC.

The chain recombines TRBV2 with TRBJ2-7; TRBD1 agrees at 7 bases. CDR3 length: 15 residues. Germline V gene lookup returns CDR1 SNHLY and CDR2 FYNNEI. V dropped 4 bases and J dropped 7; count of bases not matched to a gene: 13. CDR3 nucleotides: TGTGCCAGCAGTGTACCGGGACAGCATATTAGGGAGCAGTACTTC. This gives the protein CASSVPGQHIREQYF. The complete variable domain, with remaining parts taken from reference TRBV2 and TRBJ2-7, reads EPEVTQTPSHQVTQMGQEVILRCVPISNHLYFYWYRQILGQKVEFLVSFYNNEISEKSEIFDDQFSVERPDGSNFTLKIRSTKLEDSAMYFCASSVPGQHIREQYFGPGTRLTVT.

J is TRBJ2-2 and V is TRBV9, with D possibly called TRBD1 or TRBD2 (5 bases each). CDR1 is SGDLS, CDR2 YYNGEE, per germline. V was pared by 4 bases and J by 1 base, with 14 bases between. The length of the CDR3 is 16 residues. The CDR3 DNA sequence: TGTGCCAGCAGCCCCCGGGGCCAAGGGAACACCGGGGAGCTGTTTTTT. It translates to CASSPRGQGNTGELFF.

V is TRBV6-2 or TRBV6-3 and J is TRBJ1-1, with no clear D. Trimming left V 5 bases short and J 8 bases short, with 12 bases between. Germline V gene sequence: CDR1 MNHEY, CDR2 SVGEGT. This CDR3 is built from 12 residues. CDR3 region: CASSRGPSEAFF. The CDR3 nucleotides are TGTGCCAGCAGTCGGGGTCCGTCGGAAGCTTTCTTT.

This clone was recorded a few times. The chain is built from TRBV24-1 and TRBJ1-5; TRBD1 might be the D (6 bases). The CDR3 runs 15 residues. V shed 3 bases and J shed 5 bases, with 13 bases lying between them. Germline CDR1 is KGHDR and CDR2 is SFDVKD. Written as DNA, the CDR3 is TGTGCCACCAGTGATAATAAGGAGGGGGATCAGCCCCAGCATTTT. As protein: CATSDNKEGDQPQHF.

The chain uses TRBV5-1 and TRBJ2-1, with 7 bases fitting TRBD2. The CDR3 is 16 residues long. Losses at the gene ends were 0 bases for V and 2 bases for J; bases not matched to a gene: 5. Looked up from germline, CDR1 is SGHRS and CDR2 is YFSETQ. The CDR3 region has the DNA TGCGCCAGCAGCTTGGAGGCGGGAGTCACCTACAATGAGCAGTTCTTC. Translating it yields CASSLEAGVTYNEQFF.

This clone has just one count. A read error may account for a junction end that differs from germline. The rearrangement uses TRBV7-7 and TRBJ1-4; 8 nucleotides line up with TRBD1. This CDR3 spans 15 amino acids. In germline, CDR1 is SSHAT, CDR2 FNYEAQ (reference sequence). The CDR3 loop reads CASSQAGGQNEKLFF. DNA of the CDR3: TGTGCTAGCAGCCAAGCAGGGGGCCAGAACGAAAAACTGTTTTTT.

This clone has a single count. V is TRBV21-1 and J is TRBJ2-3; the table gives TRBD2 as D, unverified against the DNA. TRBV21-1 counts as a pseudogene. The length of the CDR3 is 16 residues. The CDR3 nucleotides are TGTGCCAGCAGCAAGGGGACTAGCGGACACACAGATACGCAGTATTTT. Translated, it gives CASSKGTSGHTDTQYF.

The V and J genes are TRBV3-1 (or the pseudogene TRBV3-2) and TRBJ2-7; D ambiguous. Germline V lookup: CDR1 LGHDT, CDR2 YNNKEL (reference sequence). Trimming took off 4 bases at V and 4 bases at J, with 17 bases between the two ends. This CDR3 contains 15 residues. The CDR3 DNA reads as TGTGCCAGCAGCCCAGGTCCGATGGACGTATACGAGCAGTACTTC. This gives the protein CASSPGPMDVYEQYF.

The chain combines TRBV6-1 with TRBJ2-3; no firm D call. The germline V gene encodes CDR1 MNHNS and CDR2 SASEGT. The CDR3 is 16 amino acids. V lost 4 bases and J lost 3, with 17 bases in between. The CDR3 loop reads CASSGRTFVWTDTQYF. As DNA, the CDR3 is TGTGCCAGCAGTGGACGGACGTTTGTCTGGACAGATACGCAGTATTTT.

Regarding this clone: The same CDR3 also results from other DNA sequences found in this sample. The gene calls are TRBV9 and TRBJ1-1; D unresolved. V was cut by 0 bases and J by 1 base, with 7 bases left in between. There are 14 residues in the CDR3. The germline CDR1 and CDR2 sequences are SGDLS and YYNGEE. DNA for the CDR3: TGTGCCAGCAGCGTAGGAGCAGGGAACACTGAAGCTTTCTTT. Its protein product is CASSVGAGNTEAFF. Variable domain in full (rest from reference TRBV9 and TRBJ1-1): DSGVTQTPKHLITATGQRVTLRCSPRSGDLSVYWYQQSLDQGLQFLIQYYNGEERAKGNILERFSAQQFPDLHSELNLSSLELGDSALYFCASSVGAGNTEAFFGQGTRLTVV.

This chain connects TRBV2 to TRBJ1-4; no firm D call. CDR1 SNHLY and CDR2 FYNNEI come from the germline V gene. There are 16 residues in the CDR3. The V end lost 0 bases, the J end lost 0 bases, and 8 bases lay between the germline ends. In nucleotides, the CDR3 is TGTGCCAGCAGTGAAGCCCCAGAAGCAACTAATGAAAAACTGTTTTTT. Its translation is CASSEAPEATNEKLFF.

This chain uses TRBV3-1 (or the pseudogene TRBV3-2) with TRBJ1-5; 8 bases match TRBD1. The CDR3 spans 14 residues. From germline, CDR1 is LGHDT and CDR2 YNNKEL (reference sequence). With V trimmed by 4 bases and J by 7 bases, 6 bases remained unmatched. CDR3 in amino acids: CASSLGQVGQPQHF. The CDR3 coding sequence is TGTGCCAGCAGCCTGGGACAGGTGGGCCAGCCCCAGCATTTT.

This sequence joins TRBV20-1 and TRBJ1-1; D uncertain. Trimming pared 0 bases from V and 10 bases from J, leaving 9 bases between. CDR1 is DFQATT and CDR2 is SNEGSKA in the germline V gene (reference sequence). The CDR3 runs 11 residues. The CDR3 DNA follows: TGCAGTGCTAGAGAGGGAGAAATAGCTTTCTTT. This sequence encodes CSAREGEIAFF.

The J gene is TRBJ2-5, the V gene TRBV3-1 (or the pseudogene TRBV3-2); no definite D call. Germline V gene data show CDR1 as LGHDT and CDR2 as YNNKEL (reference sequence). This CDR3 contains 15 residues. V gave up 0 bases and J gave up 0 bases, with 8 bases separating them. CDR3 nucleotides: TGTGCCAGCAGCCAAGAGTTCAGAAACCAAGAGACCCAGTACTTC. Residues: CASSQEFRNQETQYF.